This is a list of T cell receptor beta chains from one sample in a study of a mutant IDH1 vaccine in newly diagnosed glioma. This table comes from immunoSEQ multiplex PCR, and its TCRdb copy is limited to in-frame clones, with some not included. The sample records tens of thousands of clones, under 80% being singletons. Their cognate antigens are unknown. The sample here was PBMCs, taken from a glioma patient whose treatment included an IDH1 peptide vaccine. The source is a man aged 25 to 45 with glioma. The CDR3 runs from the conserved cysteine through the conserved F or W. D genes are given only for firm matches. A row's size may be missing; if present it is once, few, many or a size class.

abundance,v_gene,j_gene,d_gene,CDR3nt,CDR3aa
.,TRBV14,TRBJ1-1,.,TGTGCCAGCAGACAGATAATCAACACTGAAGCTTTCTTT,CASRQIINTEAFF
medium-sized,TRBV19,TRBJ2-7,TRBD1,TGTGCCAGTAGTATAGCGGGACAGTCGTTTCACGAGCAGTACTTC,CASSIAGQSFHEQYF
.,TRBV28,TRBJ2-7,.,TGTGCCAGCAGTTTAACCGGAGTCCTCTACGAGCAGTACTTC,CASSLTGVLYEQYF
.,TRBV4-3,TRBJ2-5,TRBD2,TGCGCCAGCAGCCAAGAGCGGGGGGGCCAAGAGACCCAGTACTTC,CASSQERGGQETQYF
.,TRBV29-1,TRBJ1-2,TRBD1,TGCAGCGTTGAGACAGGGCTTAACTATGGCTACACCTTC,CSVETGLNYGYTF
.,TRBV7-6,TRBJ1-3,.,TGTGCCAGCAGCTTAGACGGGGGGGGAAACACCATATATTTT,CASSLDGGGNTIYF
.,TRBV5-4,TRBJ1-2,TRBD1,TGTGCCAGCAGCTTGGGACAGGGGGGCTCTGGCTACACCTTC,CASSLGQGGSGYTF
.,TRBV7-9,TRBJ2-5,.,TGTGCCAGACAAGGAGGGCCATGGGAGACCCAGTACTTC,CARQGGPWETQYF
once,TRBV10-3,TRBJ1-2,.,TGTGCCATCAGTGATAAGGGGGGGATCTATGGCTACACCTTC,CAISDKGGIYGYTF
.,TRBV20-1,TRBJ2-7,.,TGCAGTGCGATCTCCCTCTACGAGCAGTACTTC,CSAISLYEQYF
.,TRBV28,TRBJ1-1,TRBD1,TGTGCCAGCAACGTAGCAGGGGGGGACACTGAAGCTTTCTTT,CASNVAGGDTEAFF
.,TRBV15,TRBJ1-1,.,TGTGCCACCAGCAGAGAGCAGACAGCCGCGGGCACTGAAGCTTTCTTT,CATSREQTAAGTEAFF
.,TRBV4-1,TRBJ2-7,TRBD1,TGCGCCAGCAGCCTCGGGACAGGGGGTCCCTACGAGCAGTACTTC,CASSLGTGGPYEQYF
.,TRBV7-8,TRBJ1-4,.,TGTGCCAGCAGCTTGAAAGGGGCTTTGGCTAATGAAAAACTGTTTTTT,CASSLKGALANEKLFF
.,TRBV7-8,TRBJ1-4,TRBD1,TGTGCCAGCAGCTCGAAGCCGGGACAGGGAACTAATGAAAAACTGTTTTTT,CASSSKPGQGTNEKLFF
few,TRBV5-1,TRBJ1-1,TRBD1,TGCGCCAGCAGCTTGGACTCCGACAGGGCCCGAAGCACTGAAGCTTTCTTT,CASSLDSDRARSTEAFF
.,TRBV30,TRBJ1-1,.,TGTGCCTGGAGTGGGGGCGGGTTGAACACTGAAGCTTTCTTT,CAWSGGGLNTEAFF